This T cell receptor beta chain originates from a study of blood T cell repertoires in COVID-19. Study at large: The United States, Italy and Spain supplied acute and convalescent COVID-19 samples.

This CDR3 has 14 amino acids. The germline V gene encodes CDR1 MNHEY and CDR2 SVGAGI. Trimming took 6 bases from V and 0 from J, leaving 11 bases between them. Clones were sequenced by immunoSEQ multiplex PCR, and TCRdb holds only the in-frame ones, with some missing. Among around 150,000 clones listed, about 80% were seen once. This clone showed up just a few times. The specimen was PBMCs or T cells enriched from blood (not recorded which). The J gene is TRBJ1-1, the V gene TRBV6-5; D is possibly TRBD1 (6 bases). This receptor was identified in a man aged 50 to 59 who had recovered from COVID-19. The CDR3 is CASRAGQMNTEAFF. The CDR3 coding sequence is TGTGCCAGCAGAGCCGGACAGATGAACACTGAAGCTTTCTTT.